This TCR beta chain is drawn from a study of blood T cell repertoires in COVID-19. The overall study: Italy, Spain and the United States were the sources of the convalescent and acute COVID-19 samples. Sample material is recorded as cDNA or gDNA derived from T cells, B-cell-depleted T cells, or PBMCs.

The V end lost 0 bases, the J end lost 0 bases, and 7 bases lay between the germline ends. The CDR3 spans 16 residues. CDR1 is SGDLS, CDR2 YYNGEE, per germline. As processed by the authors: By means of reference gene primer amplification, nucleated cell counts were estimated. Clones were sequenced by immunoSEQ multiplex PCR, and TCRdb holds only the in-frame ones, with some missing. V and J calls and clone size are those listed in that table; D and trimming were worked out from the DNA. The data show about 210,000 clones, 85% seen once. Seattle researchers signed up patients amid active infection and tracked them longitudinally.

Input material: peripheral blood. The rearrangement joins TRBV9 to TRBJ2-6; TRBD1 is a possible D gene (5 bases). The sequence derives from a man aged 45-60 years with COVID-19, enrolled during active disease. The CDR3 spells CASSVGQNSGANVLTF. Written as DNA, the CDR3 is TGTGCCAGCAGCGTAGGACAGAACTCTGGGGCCAACGTCCTGACTTTC.